The clone carrying this TCR beta chain was seen ten or more times. This specimen comes from a study of identical twins. Germline V CDR1 and CDR2: SGHTA, FQGNSA. The CDR3 is 11 amino acids. Deletions cut 1 base from V and 5 bases from J, with 3 bases between. TCRdb fed the 5' RACE reads into MiXCR, producing one record per CDR3 protein. The sample contains hundreds of thousands of distinct CDR3 sequences, 8.5% to 9% of which appear only once. The data were also submitted as part of a second study, on yellow fever vaccine responses in identical twins.

The sequenced material came from PBMCs. The genes are TRBV7-2 and TRBJ2-7; D is unresolved. This sequence originates from a young woman in good health. CDR3 nucleotide sequence: TGTGCCAGCAGCTTAGTGCACGAGCAGTACTTC. It yields the protein CASSLVHEQYF.